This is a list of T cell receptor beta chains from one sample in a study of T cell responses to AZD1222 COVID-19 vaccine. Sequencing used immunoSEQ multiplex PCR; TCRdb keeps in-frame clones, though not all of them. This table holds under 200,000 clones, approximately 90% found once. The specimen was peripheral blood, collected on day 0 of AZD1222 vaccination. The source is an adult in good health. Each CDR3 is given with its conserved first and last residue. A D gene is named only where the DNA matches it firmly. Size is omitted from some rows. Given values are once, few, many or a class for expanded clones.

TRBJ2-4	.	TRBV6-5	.	CASSYSRIAPIQYF	TGTGCCAGCAGTTACTCGAGAATCGCCCCTATTCAGTACTTC
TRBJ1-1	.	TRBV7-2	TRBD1	CASSATQGVTTEAFF	TGTGCCAGCAGCGCGACACAGGGGGTGACTACTGAAGCTTTCTTT
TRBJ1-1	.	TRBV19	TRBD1	CASRKDRGVVNTEAFF	TGTGCCAGTAGAAAAGACAGGGGGGTCGTGAACACTGAAGCTTTCTTT
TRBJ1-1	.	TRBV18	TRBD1	CASSPPGGGTVGAFF	TGTGCCAGCTCCCCCCCGGGGGGAGGGACAGTTGGAGCTTTCTTT
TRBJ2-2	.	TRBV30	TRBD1	CAWGETGTGELFF	TGTGCCTGGGGTGAGACAGGGACCGGGGAGCTGTTTTTT
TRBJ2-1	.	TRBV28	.	CASRPPPYNEQFF	TGTGCCAGCAGACCTCCCCCCTACAATGAGCAGTTCTTC
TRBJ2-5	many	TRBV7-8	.	CASSLRIFAGRVSETQYF	TGTGCCAGCAGCCTTCGAATATTCGCAGGCCGAGTGTCAGAGACCCAGTACTTC
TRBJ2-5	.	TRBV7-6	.	CASSLGQVQNF	TGTGCCAGCAGCTTAGGACAGGTTCAGAACTTC
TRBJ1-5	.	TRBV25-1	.	CASSEQASMTQHF	TGTGCCAGCAGTGAACAGGCGAGCATGACCCAGCATTTT
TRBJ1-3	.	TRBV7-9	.	CASRPTVTGNTIYF	TGTGCCAGCAGGCCGACTGTGACTGGAAACACCATATATTTT
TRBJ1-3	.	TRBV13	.	CASSLGGSGNTIYF	TGTGCCAGCAGCTTAGGGGGTTCAGGAAACACCATATATTTT
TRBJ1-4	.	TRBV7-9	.	CASSLGVGGEKLFF	TGTGCCAGCAGCTTAGGGGTGGGAGGCGAAAAACTGTTTTTT
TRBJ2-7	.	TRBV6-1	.	CASSEDVRSYEQYF	TGTGCCAGCAGTGAAGATGTCAGATCCTACGAGCAGTACTTC
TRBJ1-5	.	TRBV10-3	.	CAIHDFRVPQHF	TGTGCCATCCATGATTTCCGGGTGCCCCAGCATTTT
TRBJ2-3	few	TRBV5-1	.	CASSWGTSTDTQYF	TGCGCCAGCAGCTGGGGGACTAGCACAGATACGCAGTATTTT
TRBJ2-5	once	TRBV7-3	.	CASSLERRETQYF	TGTGCCAGCAGCTTAGAGAGGAGGGAGACCCAGTACTTC
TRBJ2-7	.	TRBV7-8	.	CASSLTIEQYF	TGTGCCAGCAGCCTGACGATTGAGCAGTACTTC
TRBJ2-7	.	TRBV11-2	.	CASSPATRGLGYEQYF	TGTGCCAGCAGCCCAGCTACCAGGGGCCTGGGGTACGAGCAGTACTTC
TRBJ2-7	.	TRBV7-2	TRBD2	CASRPSGGSYEQYF	TGTGCCAGCAGGCCTAGCGGGGGGTCCTACGAGCAGTACTTC
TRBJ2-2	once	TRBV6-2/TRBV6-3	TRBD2	CASSLLAGGTGELFF	TGTGCCAGCAGTCTACTAGCGGGGGGCACCGGGGAGCTGTTTTTT
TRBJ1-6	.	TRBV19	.	CASSISWRVDSPLHF	TGTGCCAGTTCGATTTCGTGGAGAGTGGATTCACCCCTCCACTTT
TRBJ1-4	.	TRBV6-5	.	CAGSRATNEKLFF	TGTGCCGGAAGCCGAGCAACTAATGAAAAACTGTTTTTT
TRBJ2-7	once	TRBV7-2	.	CASSLVGGVDEQYF	TGTGCCAGCAGCTTAGTAGGTGGGGTAGACGAGCAGTACTTC
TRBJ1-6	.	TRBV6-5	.	CASSSEGSPLHF	TGTGCCAGCAGTTCCGAAGGTTCACCCCTCCACTTT